This is a list of T cell receptor beta chains from one sample in a study of T cells after yellow fever vaccination. Via MiXCR, TCRdb re-called the 5' RACE reads, giving one row per CDR3 protein. The table records around 400,000 distinct CDR3 sequences, around a tenth of them present only once. The source material was PBMCs, sampled on the day of the first yellow fever vaccination. All receptors derive from a man younger than 35 who received the YFV17D yellow fever vaccine. CDR3s include the opening cysteine and the closing phenylalanine or tryptophan. The order of the fields is V gene, J gene, clone size, CDR3 protein. Expanded clones are given a class, and other clones once, few, many or no size at all.

v_call: TRBV20-1
j_call: TRBJ2-3
clone_size: NA
cdr3_aa: CSARLGTDTQYF

v_call: TRBV19
j_call: TRBJ2-7
clone_size: few
cdr3_aa: CASRAGTGSSYEQYF

v_call: TRBV11-2
j_call: TRBJ2-2
clone_size: NA
cdr3_aa: CASSPTGTSGGAYGELFF

v_call: TRBV5-4
j_call: TRBJ1-4
clone_size: few
cdr3_aa: CASSFKGTGDEKLFF

v_call: TRBV12-3/TRBV12-4
j_call: TRBJ1-5
clone_size: once
cdr3_aa: CASSFDRLDQPQHF

v_call: TRBV7-9
j_call: TRBJ2-1
clone_size: few
cdr3_aa: CASSLETGARNEQFF

v_call: TRBV29-1
j_call: TRBJ2-2
clone_size: NA
cdr3_aa: CSVEVGTSGGTNTGELFF

v_call: TRBV9
j_call: TRBJ2-5
clone_size: few
cdr3_aa: CASSVGVGNTLETQYF

v_call: TRBV5-1
j_call: TRBJ2-7
clone_size: many
cdr3_aa: CASRPDVDRWGEQYF

v_call: TRBV5-1
j_call: TRBJ1-5
clone_size: NA
cdr3_aa: CASSPDLGGTHQPQHF

v_call: TRBV9
j_call: TRBJ2-5
clone_size: few
cdr3_aa: CASSVTGAAETQYF

v_call: TRBV5-6
j_call: TRBJ1-1
clone_size: NA
cdr3_aa: CASSLKRDSLMNTEAFF

v_call: TRBV7-9
j_call: TRBJ2-5
clone_size: few
cdr3_aa: CASSLGLYETQYF

v_call: TRBV7-2
j_call: TRBJ2-5
clone_size: many
cdr3_aa: CASSLRQGSRETQYF

v_call: TRBV5-1
j_call: TRBJ1-5
clone_size: NA
cdr3_aa: CASSLGGQPNQPQHF

v_call: TRBV7-2
j_call: TRBJ1-4
clone_size: few
cdr3_aa: CASSLGQGGANEKLFF

v_call: TRBV7-9
j_call: TRBJ2-1
clone_size: NA
cdr3_aa: CAIGPGLLCSYNEQFF

v_call: TRBV5-1
j_call: TRBJ2-7
clone_size: few
cdr3_aa: CASSHLASGGYEQYF

v_call: TRBV6-2/TRBV6-3
j_call: TRBJ2-2
clone_size: NA
cdr3_aa: CASSTYSRHGTGELFF

v_call: TRBV23-1
j_call: TRBJ2-3
clone_size: NA
cdr3_aa: CASSQLEPGQGPDTQYF

v_call: TRBV11-2
j_call: TRBJ2-3
clone_size: many
cdr3_aa: CASSVDTQYF

v_call: TRBV19
j_call: TRBJ1-1
clone_size: once
cdr3_aa: CASSETLNTEAFF

v_call: TRBV6-5
j_call: TRBJ2-3
clone_size: few
cdr3_aa: CASSLGSGHTDTQYF

v_call: TRBV5-1
j_call: TRBJ1-2
clone_size: many
cdr3_aa: CASSLALGQGEGYTF

v_call: TRBV7-2
j_call: TRBJ2-3
clone_size: few
cdr3_aa: CASSLVSGPRWANTQYF

v_call: TRBV12-3/TRBV12-4
j_call: TRBJ2-3
clone_size: few
cdr3_aa: CASSISGTSTDTQYF

v_call: TRBV4-2
j_call: TRBJ2-2
clone_size: NA
cdr3_aa: CASSQESYLAGDSTGELFF

v_call: TRBV20-1
j_call: TRBJ2-3
clone_size: NA
cdr3_aa: CSASLVVDTQYF

v_call: TRBV19
j_call: TRBJ2-2
clone_size: NA
cdr3_aa: CASSTPGTGSTGELFF

v_call: TRBV20-1
j_call: TRBJ2-7
clone_size: NA
cdr3_aa: CSGGGQSYEQYF

v_call: TRBV7-2
j_call: TRBJ1-2
clone_size: few
cdr3_aa: CASSLEGIQPYGYTF

v_call: TRBV5-1
j_call: TRBJ2-3
clone_size: many
cdr3_aa: CASSFGGPTDTQYF

v_call: TRBV12-3/TRBV12-4
j_call: TRBJ2-3
clone_size: few
cdr3_aa: CASSKSYTQYF

v_call: TRBV7-8
j_call: TRBJ1-2
clone_size: NA
cdr3_aa: CASTLLQGPSYGYTF

v_call: TRBV4-1
j_call: TRBJ2-5
clone_size: medium-sized
cdr3_aa: CASSQGAGITQETQYF

v_call: TRBV7-9
j_call: TRBJ2-2
clone_size: NA
cdr3_aa: CASSLTRQGATGELFF

v_call: TRBV12-3/TRBV12-4
j_call: TRBJ1-2
clone_size: few
cdr3_aa: CASRQTGSDGYTF

v_call: TRBV7-2
j_call: TRBJ2-2
clone_size: many
cdr3_aa: CASSLGPQTGELFF

v_call: TRBV6-1
j_call: TRBJ2-7
clone_size: many
cdr3_aa: CATSFRDRGYEQYF

v_call: TRBV12-5
j_call: TRBJ2-3
clone_size: few
cdr3_aa: CASGPAGLAGGTDTQYF

v_call: TRBV10-2
j_call: TRBJ1-2
clone_size: NA
cdr3_aa: CASSDAGVGYGYTF

v_call: TRBV4-3
j_call: TRBJ2-3
clone_size: NA
cdr3_aa: CASSPREGTDTQYF

v_call: TRBV27
j_call: TRBJ2-1
clone_size: NA
cdr3_aa: CASGRGGPLLAYEQFF

v_call: TRBV19
j_call: TRBJ1-1
clone_size: NA
cdr3_aa: CASSAYRTANTEAFF

v_call: TRBV20-1
j_call: TRBJ2-3
clone_size: few
cdr3_aa: CSTQPGPYTDTQYF

v_call: TRBV4-1
j_call: TRBJ2-7
clone_size: NA
cdr3_aa: CASSQDVGAGLPYEQYF

v_call: TRBV7-2
j_call: TRBJ2-1
clone_size: few
cdr3_aa: CASSLGAGRSYNEQFF

v_call: TRBV5-1
j_call: TRBJ2-5
clone_size: NA
cdr3_aa: CASSRAGAQETQYF

v_call: TRBV7-2
j_call: TRBJ1-1
clone_size: NA
cdr3_aa: CASSLVPGAGTEAFF

v_call: TRBV4-2
j_call: TRBJ1-3
clone_size: few
cdr3_aa: CASSQEVADSGNTIYF

v_call: TRBV12-3/TRBV12-4
j_call: TRBJ1-5
clone_size: few
cdr3_aa: CASKRDISNQPQHF